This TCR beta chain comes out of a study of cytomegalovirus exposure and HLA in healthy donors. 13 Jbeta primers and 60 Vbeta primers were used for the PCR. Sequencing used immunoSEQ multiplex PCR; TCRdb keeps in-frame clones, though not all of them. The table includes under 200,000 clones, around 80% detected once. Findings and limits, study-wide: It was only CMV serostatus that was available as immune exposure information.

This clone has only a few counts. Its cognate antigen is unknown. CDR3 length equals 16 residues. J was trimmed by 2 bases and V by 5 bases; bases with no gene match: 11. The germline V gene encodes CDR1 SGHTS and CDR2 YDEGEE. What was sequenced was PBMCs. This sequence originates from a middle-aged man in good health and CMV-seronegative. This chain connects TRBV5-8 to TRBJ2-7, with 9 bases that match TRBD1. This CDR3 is CASRTGTGYITYEQYF. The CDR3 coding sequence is TGTGCCAGCAGAACTGGGACAGGGTATATCACCTACGAGCAGTACTTC. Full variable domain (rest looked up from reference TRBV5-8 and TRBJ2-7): EAGVTQSPTHLIKTRGQQATLRCSPISGHTSVYWYQQALGLGLQFLLWYDEGEERNRGNFPPRFSGRQFPNYSSELNVNALELEDSALYLCASRTGTGYITYEQYFGPGTRLTVT.